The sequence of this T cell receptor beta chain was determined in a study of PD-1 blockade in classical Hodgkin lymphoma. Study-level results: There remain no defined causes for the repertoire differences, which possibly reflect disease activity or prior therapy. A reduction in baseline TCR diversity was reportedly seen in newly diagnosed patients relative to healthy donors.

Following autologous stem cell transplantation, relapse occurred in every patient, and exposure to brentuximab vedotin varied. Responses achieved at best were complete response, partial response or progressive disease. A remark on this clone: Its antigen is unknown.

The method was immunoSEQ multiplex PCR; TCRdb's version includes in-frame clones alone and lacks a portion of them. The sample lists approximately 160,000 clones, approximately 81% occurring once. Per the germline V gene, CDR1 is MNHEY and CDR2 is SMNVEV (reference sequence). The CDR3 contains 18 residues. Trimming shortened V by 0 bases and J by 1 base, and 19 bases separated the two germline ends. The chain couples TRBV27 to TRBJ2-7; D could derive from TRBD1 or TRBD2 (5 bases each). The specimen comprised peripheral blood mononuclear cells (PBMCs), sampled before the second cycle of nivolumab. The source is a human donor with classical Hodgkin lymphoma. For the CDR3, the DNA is TGTGCCAGCAGTTTATCGCACCGCCTCCAGGGAGAGTCCTACGAGCAGTACTTC. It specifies CASSLSHRLQGESYEQYF.